What follows is one T cell receptor (beta chain) and its context. Method: immunoSEQ multiplex PCR; TCRdb's copy keeps in-frame clones and lacks some. The sample records about 160,000 clones, roughly 88% being singletons. The data originate from a study of blood T cell repertoires in COVID-19. Germline CDR1 and CDR2: GTSNPN and SVGIG (reference sequence). Deletions cut 3 bases from V and 4 bases from J, with 15 bases between. This CDR3 has 15 residues. The origin of this receptor is a woman aged 55 to 70 with acute or convalescent COVID-19. This rearrangement joins TRBV30 to TRBJ2-2; D perhaps matches TRBD1 (7 bases). Material for sequencing was peripheral blood. CDR3 in amino acids: CAWRRRGRSTGELFF. CDR3 DNA sequence: TGTGCCTGGAGGAGGAGGGGGCGAAGCACCGGGGAGCTGTTTTTT.